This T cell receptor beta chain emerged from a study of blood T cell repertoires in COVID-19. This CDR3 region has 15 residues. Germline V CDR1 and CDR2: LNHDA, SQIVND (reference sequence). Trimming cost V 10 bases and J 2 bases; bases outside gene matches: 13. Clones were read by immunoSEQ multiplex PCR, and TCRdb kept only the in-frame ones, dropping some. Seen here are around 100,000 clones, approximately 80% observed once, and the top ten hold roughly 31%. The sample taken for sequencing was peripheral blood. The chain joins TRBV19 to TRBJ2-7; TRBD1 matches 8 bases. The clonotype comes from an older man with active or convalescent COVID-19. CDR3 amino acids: CATALNDRGTYEQYF. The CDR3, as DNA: TGTGCCACCGCCCTCAACGACAGGGGCACCTACGAGCAGTACTTC.